This T cell receptor beta chain comes out of a study of cytomegalovirus exposure and HLA in healthy donors. As for the study in general: Earlier sequencing of 150 million to 200 million T cells yielded 90 million to 140 million unique TCR beta sequences.

Unmatched junction bases numbered 2, after V lost 6 bases and J lost 1 base. From germline, CDR1 is WSHSY and CDR2 SAAADI. The CDR3 has 15 residues. PCR was performed using 60 Vbeta and 13 Jbeta primers. Assay: immunoSEQ multiplex PCR; the TCRdb copy retains only in-frame clones and omits some. The sample carries 130,000 to 150,000 clones, roughly 80% recorded once. The sample comprised PBMCs. The genes are TRBV10-2 and TRBJ2-2, with 10 bases lining up with TRBD2. The TCR originated in a man between 35 and 55 years old in good health and CMV-seropositive. The CDR3, as DNA: TGCGCCAGCAGCTGGACTAGCGGGAACACCGGGGAGCTGTTTTTT. As protein: CASSWTSGNTGELFF.